This entry concerns a single TCR beta chain. The data stem from a study of blood T cell repertoires in COVID-19. Clones were sequenced by immunoSEQ multiplex PCR, and TCRdb holds only the in-frame ones, with some missing. In the table there are roughly 300,000 clones, roughly 90% of which are singletons. Germline V CDR1 and CDR2: LGHNA, YSLEER. V dropped 4 bases and J dropped 7 bases, with 10 bases sitting between them. CDR3 length equals 13 residues. The sequence derives from a man between 18 and 35 years old with active or convalescent COVID-19. Sequencing input: peripheral blood. The chain employs TRBV4-3 and TRBJ1-4, with D perhaps matching TRBD1 (5 bases). CDR3 DNA sequence: TGCGCCAGCAGCCTTGGGGCAGGTGAAAAACTGTTTTTT. It codes for CASSLGAGEKLFF.